The following is a TCR beta chain sequence with its context. Its specificity is unknown. Sequencing libraries for TCR beta were prepared with iRepertoire HTBI primers and Arm-PCR of CDR3 regions. In TCRdb, the multiplex PCR reads were re-called with MiXCR into one record per CDR3 protein. The data contain 700,000 or so distinct CDR3 sequences, around 32% of them seen just once; the ten biggest clones take up 40% to 50%. Time point meaning: persistent/refractory GD, antithyroid drugs over 5 years with positive TRAb. Generation of the TCR library employed RNA extracted from PBMCs. Graves' disease was diagnosed by American Thyroid Association guidelines. This specimen belongs to a study of regulatory T cells in long-lasting Graves disease. The study's findings and limits: Among the persistent patients, some 2,900 public clonotypes were shared, more than the 950 to 1,000 shared among new patients.

The specimen comprised peripheral blood mononuclear cells (PBMCs), sampled when the disease was refractory, from a patient treated with antithyroid drugs. The clonotype comes from a female donor with Graves disease.

CDR3 in DNA: TGTGCCAGTGGCGGGAGCTCCTACAATGAGCAGTTCTTC. Its translation is CASGGSSYNEQFF. The V and J genes are TRBV6-1 and TRBJ2-1, with 7 bases that match TRBD2. The ends lost 9 bases at V and 0 bases at J; junction bases unmatched: 2. The CDR3 consists of 13 residues. CDR1 and CDR2 (germline): MNHNS, SASEGT.